The T cell receptor beta chain under discussion was sequenced for a study of kidney transplant recipient with SARS-CoV-2 infection. TCRdb analysed the reads with MiXCR anew, one entry per CDR3 protein. The sample records fewer than 250,000 distinct CDR3 sequences, 29% being singletons. A note on this clonotype: A far larger clone is one nucleotide away, so this likely arose from a read error.

The CDR3 extends over 12 amino acids. Germline loops: CDR1 MNHGY, CDR2 SAAAGT. V was pared by 11 bases and J by 1 base, with 11 bases between. The rearrangement links TRBV6-8 to TRBJ1-2; D gene unclear. The TCR originated in a male patient aged 25-45 years who had COVID-19 and was a kidney transplant recipient. Some T cells may originate from the graft donor. This material consisted of a blood sample, taken at baseline and around day 120 from a kidney transplant recipient. The CDR3 bases are TGTGCCGGCGGGCTGATTAACTATGGCTACACCTTC. Its translation is CAGGLINYGYTF.